Listed here are 15 T cell receptor beta chains from one sample, sequenced in a study of shared clonotypes between healthy human individuals. Sequenced by immunoSEQ multiplex PCR; TCRdb stores in-frame clones only, minus some. This sample has over 400,000 clones, with about 96% found just once. Sequencing was performed on naive CD4+ T cells sorted from blood. The subset: CD45RA+ positively selected. The receptor source for this set is a woman in her twenties or thirties in good health.

The rearrangement joins TRBV18 to TRBJ2-1, with 10 bases that match TRBD2. The CDR3 runs 15 residues. Germline V gene data show CDR1 as KGHSH and CDR2 as LQKENI. V was pared by 2 bases and J by 7 bases, with 5 bases of the junction left unmatched. CDR3: CASSPESSGSNEQFF. DNA of the CDR3: TGTGCCAGCTCACCAGAGTCTAGCGGGAGTAATGAGCAGTTCTTC.

The chain links TRBV5-1 to TRBJ2-7, with D unclear. With 2 bases removed from V and 3 bases from J, the gap between germline ends came to 15 bases. Germline-derived CDR1 and CDR2 are SGHRS and YFSETQ. The CDR3 contains 15 residues. The CDR3 sequence: CASSFGQRENYEQYF. The CDR3 DNA is TGCGCCAGCAGCTTCGGTCAGCGAGAGAACTACGAGCAGTACTTC.

V gene TRBV28 combines with J gene TRBJ2-1, with 13 nucleotides matching TRBD2. This CDR3 is built from 14 residues. Germline CDR1 is MDHEN and CDR2 is SYDVKM. Trimming removed 7 bases from V and 8 bases from J; junction bases left unmatched: 5. CDR3 in DNA: TGTGCCAGCACCCGGACTAGCGGGAGCCATGAGCAGTTCTTC. Translating it yields CASTRTSGSHEQFF.

The chain has TRBV5-1 and TRBJ1-2; D unclear. The germline V and J ends were trimmed by 4 bases and 4 bases, with 14 bases remaining between them. The CDR3 consists of 14 residues. Germline CDR1 reads SGHRS; CDR2 reads YFSETQ. Here the CDR3 DNA reads TGCGCCAGCAGCCAGGACGGACCTTCCTATGGCTACACCTTC. It translates to CASSQDGPSYGYTF.

This chain uses TRBV7-8 with TRBJ2-2; TRBD1 agrees at 9 bases. Germline trimming cut 4 bases from V and 5 bases from J; bases unmatched to any gene: 2. Germline V gene data show CDR1 as SGHVS and CDR2 as FQNEAQ. The CDR3 is 14 residues long. The CDR3 protein is CASSSQGATGELFF. DNA of the CDR3: TGTGCCAGCAGCTCACAGGGGGCTACCGGGGAGCTGTTTTTT.

The chain has TRBV10-2 and TRBJ2-7; weak D call: TRBD2 (5 bases). V was trimmed by 8 bases and J by 2 bases, leaving 19 bases between them. The V gene's germline CDR1 is WSHSY and CDR2 SAAADI. This CDR3 spans 15 amino acids. This chain's CDR3 is CASSRDGEFTYEQYF. The CDR3, as DNA: TGCGCCAGCTCGAGGGATGGAGAGTTTACCTACGAGCAGTACTTC.

Comments on this clone: A read error may produce the germline difference seen at one junction end. This rearrangement joins TRBV18 to TRBJ2-3; the D gene is possibly TRBD1 (5 bases). Germline loops: CDR1 KGHSH, CDR2 LQKENI. This CDR3 spans 15 amino acids. CDR3 in DNA: TGTGCCAGCTCACCACAAGGGGTCGACACAAATACGCAGTATTTT. This gives the protein CASSPQGVDTNTQYF. Supplemented by reference TRBV18 and TRBJ2-3, the full variable domain reads NAGVMQNPRHLVRRRGQEARLRCSPMKGHSHVYWYRQLPEEGLKFMVYLQKENIIDESGMPKERFSAEFPKEGPSILRIQQVVRGDSAAYFCASSPQGVDTNTQYFGPGTRLTVL.

This chain joins TRBV7-9 and TRBJ2-1; 9 bases fit TRBD2. This CDR3 is built from 17 residues. Losses at the gene ends were 5 bases for V and 0 bases for J; bases not matched to a gene: 8. Germline V CDR1 and CDR2: SEHNR, FQNEAQ (reference sequence). CDR3 nucleotides: TGTGCCAGCAGCCCAAAAGGACTAGCGCGCTCCTACAATGAGCAGTTCTTC. It yields the protein CASSPKGLARSYNEQFF.

V gene TRBV5-4 combines with J gene TRBJ2-7; D not resolved. Germline CDR1 SGHNT, CDR2 YYREEE (reference sequence). CDR3 length: 14 amino acids. Trimming shortened V by 0 bases and J by 2 bases, and 9 bases separated the two germline ends. In DNA, the CDR3 is TGTGCCAGCAGCTTGGGCGGAACAACCTACGAGCAGTACTTC. This codes for CASSLGGTTYEQYF.

The DNA of the CDR3 is TGTGCCAGCAGCCCCCAGGTTTTCTCCTACAATGAGCAGTTCTTC. Its protein product is CASSPQVFSYNEQFF. The V gene is TRBV7-9, the J gene TRBJ2-1; D remains ambiguous. The CDR3 sequence is 15 residues long. From germline, CDR1 is SEHNR and CDR2 FQNEAQ (reference sequence). Between the trimmed V and J ends, which lost 5 bases and 0 bases, there was a span of 11 bases.

This clone appeared once. The V call is TRBV5-1, the J call TRBJ2-6, with 7 bases aligning to TRBD1. CDR3 length: 18 residues. Germline CDR1 SGHRS, CDR2 YFSETQ. The ends lost 4 bases at V and 1 base at J; junction bases unmatched: 11. CDR3 bases: TGCGCCAGCAGCCGAATCGGGACAGCACTTTCTGGGGCCAACGTCCTGACTTTC. Amino acids: CASSRIGTALSGANVLTF.

This chain connects TRBV2 to TRBJ2-5; D call uncertain. Germline V gives CDR1 SNHLY, CDR2 FYNNEI. The V end was cut by 3 bases, the J end by 5 bases, with 4 bases between. The CDR3 runs 11 residues. CDR3 bases: TGTGCCAGCAGTGATGGGGAGACCCAGTACTTC. Translation: CASSDGETQYF.

The chain combines TRBV6-6 with TRBJ1-1; 7 nucleotides match TRBD1. The CDR3 covers 14 residues. The V segment lost 5 bases and the J segment 1 base; nucleotides outside the gene matches: 4. CDR1 is MNHNY, CDR2 SVGAGI, per germline (reference sequence). CDR3 in DNA: TGTGCCAGCAGTCAACAGGGGAGGAACACTGAAGCTTTCTTT. Translated, it gives CASSQQGRNTEAFF.

This sequence joins TRBV5-1 and TRBJ2-7; 10 bases map to TRBD1. This CDR3 region has 15 residues. Germline V CDR1 and CDR2: SGHRS, YFSETQ. V lost 0 bases, J lost 3 bases, and 3 bases stayed unmatched. The DNA of the CDR3 is TGCGCCAGCAGCTTGGATGGACAGGGGGTCTACGAGCAGTACTTC. It translates to CASSLDGQGVYEQYF. The entire variable domain, with the rest obtained from reference TRBV5-1 and TRBJ2-7, is as follows: KAGVTQTPRYLIKTRGQQVTLSCSPISGHRSVSWYQQTPGQGLQFLFEYFSETQRNKGNFPGRFSGRQFSNSRSEMNVSTLELGDSALYLCASSLDGQGVYEQYFGPGTRLTVT.

V gene TRBV7-2 combines with J gene TRBJ2-1, with TRBD2 matching over 11 bases. With 3 bases clipped from V and 7 bases from J, the junction kept 8 bases outside the gene matches. The CDR3 spans 16 residues. Per the germline V gene, CDR1 is SGHTA and CDR2 is FQGNSA. CDR3 amino acids: CASSLPGLADTNEQFF. The CDR3 coding sequence is TGTGCCAGCAGCTTGCCGGGACTAGCGGATACGAATGAGCAGTTCTTC.